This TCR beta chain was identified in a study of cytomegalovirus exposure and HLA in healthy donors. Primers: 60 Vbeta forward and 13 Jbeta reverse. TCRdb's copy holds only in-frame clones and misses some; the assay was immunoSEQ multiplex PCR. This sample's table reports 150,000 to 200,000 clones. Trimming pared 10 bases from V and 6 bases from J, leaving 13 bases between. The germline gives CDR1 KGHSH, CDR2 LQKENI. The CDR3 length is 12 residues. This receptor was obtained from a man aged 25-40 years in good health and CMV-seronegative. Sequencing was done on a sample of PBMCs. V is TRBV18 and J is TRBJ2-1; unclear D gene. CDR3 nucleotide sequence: TGTGCCACCTCTACTACTGGCAATGAGCAGTTCTTC. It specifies CATSTTGNEQFF.